This entry lists 5 T cell receptor beta chains sequenced from one sample in a study of blood T cell repertoires in COVID-19. Only in-frame clones appear in the TCRdb table, and some are missing; sequencing was by immunoSEQ multiplex PCR. The top ten clones hold around 0.47% of a sample with approximately 65,000 clones, about 90% of them seen once. The sample was peripheral blood. Receptors originate from a man aged 45-60 years with COVID-19, enrolled during active disease.

The rearrangement joins TRBV10-3 to TRBJ2-5; D is undetermined. V gave up 0 bases and J gave up 1 base, with 6 bases separating them. The CDR3 is made up of 14 amino acids. CDR1 ENHRY and CDR2 SYGVKD come from the germline V gene. CDR3 protein: CAISESRSQETQYF. CDR3 nucleotide sequence: TGTGCCATCAGTGAGTCGCGAAGCCAAGAGACCCAGTACTTC.

The CDR3 sequence is CSVEGGDEQYF. CDR3 nucleotide sequence: TGCAGCGTTGAAGGAGGAGACGAGCAGTACTTC. This chain uses TRBV29-1 with TRBJ2-7; no firm D call. Trimming took off 1 base at V and 5 bases at J, with 6 bases between the two ends. The CDR3 has 11 amino acids. Looked up from germline, CDR1 is SQVTM and CDR2 is ANQGSEA.

This rearrangement joins TRBV2 to TRBJ1-4, with a weak D call TRBD1 (5 bases). Looked up from germline, CDR1 is SNHLY and CDR2 is FYNNEI. V was cut by 6 bases and J by 7 bases, with 18 bases left in between. The CDR3 is made up of 15 amino acids. The CDR3 region has the DNA TGTGCCAGCAGGACCACAGTAGGGGTTGGTGAAAAACTGTTTTTT. Its protein product is CASRTTVGVGEKLFF.

The chain couples TRBV15 to TRBJ2-2; D gene uncertain. Germline CDR1 LNHNV, CDR2 YYDKDF (reference sequence). V lost 3 bases and J lost 5, with 10 bases in between. CDR3 length equals 14 residues. The CDR3 region is CATSRGFGTGELFF. The CDR3, as DNA: TGTGCCACCAGCAGGGGTTTCGGGACCGGGGAGCTGTTTTTT.

The chain links TRBV10-3 to TRBJ1-2, with D perhaps matching TRBD1 (5 bases). The germline gives CDR1 ENHRY, CDR2 SYGVKD. V lost 8 bases and J lost 12, with 19 bases in between. This CDR3 comprises 12 residues. The CDR3 nucleotides read TGTGCCATCGGGGGGGGAGACCGGCAAGACACCTTC. It codes for CAIGGGDRQDTF.